This passage covers 4 T cell receptor beta chains from one sample sequenced in a study of blood T cells in healthy people across ages. Primers used in a second PCR of roughly 7 to 11 cycles were a sample-barcoded 5' primer and a J-beta primer mix. From the 5' RACE reads, TCRdb called clonotypes with MiXCR, one entry per CDR3 protein. Of fewer than 700,000 distinct CDR3 sequences listed, less than 45% are singletons. The sample consisted of blood. The source of these receptors is an elderly man in good health.

The sample holds a few counts of this clonotype. This chain joins TRBV28 and TRBJ2-5; 10 positions agree with TRBD2. J was trimmed by 1 base and V by 3 bases; bases with no gene match: 11. The germline V gene has CDR1 MDHEN and CDR2 SYDVKM. The CDR3 is 18 amino acids. CDR3 amino acids: CASSFQGRLAGPQETQYF. DNA for the CDR3: TGTGCCAGCAGTTTTCAGGGTCGACTAGCGGGCCCCCAAGAGACCCAGTACTTC.

The chain recombines TRBV25-1 with TRBJ2-3; 10 bases align to TRBD1. J gave up 4 bases and V 0 bases, and 4 bases lay outside the gene matches. Germline CDR1 MGHDK, CDR2 SYGVNS. The length of the CDR3 is 16 residues. The CDR3 bases are TGTGCCAGCAGTGAATATCGACAGGGGGCGGCAGATACGCAGTATTTT. It yields the protein CASSEYRQGAADTQYF.

There are many counts of this clonotype. V is TRBV29-1 and J is TRBJ2-3; D might be TRBD2 (6 bases). The V gene lost 7 bases and the J gene lost 6 bases, with 14 bases spanning the gap. The length of the CDR3 is 12 residues. CDR1 is SQVTM, CDR2 ANQGSEA, per germline. CDR3 DNA: TGCAGCGGTCGGTTCGGGAGTGATACGCAGTATTTT. It codes for CSGRFGSDTQYF.

The chain is built from TRBV20-1 and TRBJ2-7; 10 bases are a match to TRBD1. CDR1 is DFQATT, CDR2 SNEGSKA, per germline (reference sequence). This CDR3 has 13 residues. V shed 4 bases, J shed 3 bases, and the junction held 3 bases outside the gene matches. The CDR3 nucleotides are TGCAGTGCTACGGACAGGGGGTACTACGAGCAGTACTTC. This gives the protein CSATDRGYYEQYF.